This T cell receptor beta chain was identified during a study of PD-L1 blockade in urothelial cancer. Study-wide context: The median T cell count in blood samples was more than 110,000.

Trimming took off 7 bases at V and 4 bases at J, with 7 bases between the two ends. Germline V CDR1 and CDR2: LNHDA, SQIVND (reference sequence). The CDR3 covers 12 residues. Study-level findings and limits: Tumor-associated clones in blood expanded more at 3 weeks in durable-benefit patients. Below-median pretreatment blood TCR clonality was associated with improved progression-free and overall survival.

In regard to this clone: The antigen remains unidentified.

Generated by immunoSEQ multiplex PCR, the TCRdb table keeps only in-frame clones and is missing some. The sample contains some 45,000 clones, over 75% of which appear only once. Time point noted: pretreatment peripheral blood. The chain employs TRBV19 and TRBJ2-2; D is unclear. This TCR derives from a donor at least 40 years old with urothelial cancer. The specimen was PBMCs, collected around atezolizumab (anti-PD-L1) treatment. The CDR3 loop is CASNPGTGELFF. The DNA of the CDR3 is TGTGCCAGTAACCCGGGCACCGGGGAGCTGTTTTTT.